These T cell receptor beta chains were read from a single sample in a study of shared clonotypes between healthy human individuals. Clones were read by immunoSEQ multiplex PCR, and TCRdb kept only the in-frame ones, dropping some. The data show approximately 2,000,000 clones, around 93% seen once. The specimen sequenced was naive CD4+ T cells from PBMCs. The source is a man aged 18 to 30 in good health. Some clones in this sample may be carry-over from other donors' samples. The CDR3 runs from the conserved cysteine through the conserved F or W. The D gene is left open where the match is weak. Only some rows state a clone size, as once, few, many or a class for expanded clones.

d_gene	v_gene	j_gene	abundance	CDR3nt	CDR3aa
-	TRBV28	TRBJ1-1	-	TGTGCCAGCAGTACCCTCACACTTTTCTTCTTT	CASSTLTLFFF
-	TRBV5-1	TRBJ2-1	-	TGCGCCAGCACCTCCGGGACATCGTCCGGGGAGCAGTTCTTC	CASTSGTSSGEQFF
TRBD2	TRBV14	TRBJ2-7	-	TGTGCCAGCAGCCCCCGTTCGGTAGCGGGAGGGCACGAGCAGTACTTC	CASSPRSVAGGHEQYF
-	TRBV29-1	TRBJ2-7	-	TGCAGCGCCGGACCTGACGGGAGCTCCTACGAGCAGTACTTC	CSAGPDGSSYEQYF
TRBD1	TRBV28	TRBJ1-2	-	TGTGCCAGCAGGGGCCCGAGACAGGGGGCGTCTAACTATGGCTACACCTTC	CASRGPRQGASNYGYTF
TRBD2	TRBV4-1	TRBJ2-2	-	TGCGCCAGCAGCCTCCACGGGAGGGCTAGGACCGGGGAGCTGTTTTTT	CASSLHGRARTGELFF
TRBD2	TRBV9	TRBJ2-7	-	TGTGCCAGCAGCGTAGACGGTAGCGGGAGATACGAGCAGTACTTC	CASSVDGSGRYEQYF
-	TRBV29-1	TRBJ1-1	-	TGCAGCGTTGTCCGAGGGAGCACCGAAGCTTTCTTT	CSVVRGSTEAFF
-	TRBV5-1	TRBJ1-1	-	TGCGCCAGCAGCTTGCGACAGGTGAACACTGAAGCTTTCTTT	CASSLRQVNTEAFF
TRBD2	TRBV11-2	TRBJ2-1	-	TGTGCCAGCAGCCTCGGGACTAGCGGGATTCGGAGGAATGAGCAGTTCTTC	CASSLGTSGIRRNEQFF
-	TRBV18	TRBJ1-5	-	TGTGCCAGCTCACCAGGGGGAGATCAGCCCCAGCATTTT	CASSPGGDQPQHF
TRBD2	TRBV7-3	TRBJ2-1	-	TGTGCCAGCAGCTTAAATCCCCCTCGACTAGCGGGAGGGTACAATGAGCAGTTCTTC	CASSLNPPRLAGGYNEQFF
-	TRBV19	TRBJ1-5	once	TGTGCCAGTAGTATGGCCCGGGCGGGGTGGTATAGCAATCAGCCCCAGCATTTT	CASSMARAGWYSNQPQHF
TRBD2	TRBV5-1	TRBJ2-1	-	TGCGCCAGCGCGGGAGCGGGAGGAGGGAATGAGCAGTTCTTC	CASAGAGGGNEQFF
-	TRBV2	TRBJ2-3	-	TGTGCCAGCAGTGAAAGGGAGGATACGCAGTATTTT	CASSEREDTQYF
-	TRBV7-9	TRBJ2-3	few	TGTGCCAGCAGCTACGGAGGGAGCACAGATACGCAGTATTTT	CASSYGGSTDTQYF
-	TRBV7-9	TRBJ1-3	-	TGTGCCAGCAGCAGAACAAGGGGACTCTCTGGAAACACCATATATTTT	CASSRTRGLSGNTIYF
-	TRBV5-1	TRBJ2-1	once	TGCGCCAGCAGCGCGCACTCGGACTACAATGAGCAGTTCTTC	CASSAHSDYNEQFF
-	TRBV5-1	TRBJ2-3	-	TGCGCCAGCAGCTTGGTTCCCTCGGCGAATACGCAGTATTTT	CASSLVPSANTQYF
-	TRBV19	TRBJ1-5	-	TGTGCCAGTAGTATAGTAGGGGACTGGGGCGCGGGCAATCAGCCCCAGCATTTT	CASSIVGDWGAGNQPQHF
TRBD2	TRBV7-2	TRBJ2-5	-	TGTGCCAGCAGCTTAGCGGCTGGACTAGCGGGAGTCGGGGAGACCCAGTACTTC	CASSLAAGLAGVGETQYF
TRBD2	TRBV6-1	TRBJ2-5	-	TGTGCCAGCGGCCAGCGGGAGAGTGAGACCCAGTACTTC	CASGQRESETQYF
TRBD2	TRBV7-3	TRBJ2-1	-	TGTGCCAGCAGCCGTGGGCTAGCGGGGAGCAATGAGCAGTTCTTC	CASSRGLAGSNEQFF
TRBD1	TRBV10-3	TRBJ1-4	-	TGTGCCATCAGTGGGGAGAGTGGGACAGGGTACGAAAAACTGTTTTTT	CAISGESGTGYEKLFF
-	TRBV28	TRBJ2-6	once	TGTGCCAGCAGTTACGGACTGTCTGGGGCCAACGTCCTGACTTTC	CASSYGLSGANVLTF
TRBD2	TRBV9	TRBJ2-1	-	TGTGCCAGCAGCGAACTAGCGGGGATCAATGAGCAGTTCTTC	CASSELAGINEQFF
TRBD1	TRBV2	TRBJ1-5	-	TGTGCCAGCAGTGAGAAACAGGGGAATCAGCCCCAGCATTTT	CASSEKQGNQPQHF
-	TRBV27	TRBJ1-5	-	TGTGCCAGCAGGGCAAGGGTTAGCAATCAGCCCCAGCATTTT	CASRARVSNQPQHF
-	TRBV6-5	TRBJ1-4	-	TGTGCCAGCAGTTACTCGGAGACGAATGAAAAACTGTTTTTT	CASSYSETNEKLFF
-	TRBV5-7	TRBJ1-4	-	TGTGCCAGCAGCTTGGCTACACTTGCAACTAATGAAAAACTGTTTTTT	CASSLATLATNEKLFF
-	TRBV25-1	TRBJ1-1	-	TGTGCCAGCCATGACAGGACCTGGGGTGAAGCTTTCTTT	CASHDRTWGEAFF
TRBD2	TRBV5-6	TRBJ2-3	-	TGTGCCAGCAGCTCCCTGGCACGGACTAGCGGGGGGTATACGCAGTATTTT	CASSSLARTSGGYTQYF
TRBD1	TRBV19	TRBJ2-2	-	TGTGCCAGTAGTAAAACAGGGGGCGACACCGGGGAGCTGTTTTTT	CASSKTGGDTGELFF
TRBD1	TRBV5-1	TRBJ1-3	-	TGCGCCAGCAGCTTGACAGGGGTCGGAAACACCATATATTTT	CASSLTGVGNTIYF
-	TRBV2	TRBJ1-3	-	TGTGCCAGCAGTGAAAGTTGGTCAGTTGGAAACACCATATATTTT	CASSESWSVGNTIYF
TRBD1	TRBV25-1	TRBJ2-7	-	TGTGCCAGCAGTGAGGGGACAGGGGGCCTCTACGAGCAGTACTTC	CASSEGTGGLYEQYF
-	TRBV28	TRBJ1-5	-	TGTGCCAGCAGTCGACGGACAGTTTATAGCAATCAGCCCCAGCATTTT	CASSRRTVYSNQPQHF
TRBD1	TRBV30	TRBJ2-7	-	TGTGCCTGGAGTGTAAGGTCAGGGGGCGAGGAGCAGTACTTC	CAWSVRSGGEEQYF
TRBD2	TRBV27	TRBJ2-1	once	TGTGCCAGCACTTTGGGACTAGCGGGGCCCTACAATGAGCAGTTCTTC	CASTLGLAGPYNEQFF
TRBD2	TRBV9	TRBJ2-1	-	TGTGCCAGCAGCGTAGATGGGGGGCGGGGCGGGAGGAGCTCCTACAATGAGCAGTTCTTC	CASSVDGGRGGRSSYNEQFF
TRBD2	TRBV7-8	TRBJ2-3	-	TGTGCCAGCAGCCCGGGACTAGCGGAAACAGATACGCAGTATTTT	CASSPGLAETDTQYF
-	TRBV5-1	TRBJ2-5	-	TGCGCCAGCAGCTTGGGGGGGTCCCGCCAAGAGACCCAGTACTTC	CASSLGGSRQETQYF
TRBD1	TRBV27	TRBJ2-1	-	TGTGCCAGCAGCTCCAGACAGGGTTCCACCTACAATGAGCAGTTCTTC	CASSSRQGSTYNEQFF
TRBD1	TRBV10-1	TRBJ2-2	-	TGCGCCAGCAGTAAAAACCGGGACAGGGTCTTCAGGGAGCTGTTTTTT	CASSKNRDRVFRELFF
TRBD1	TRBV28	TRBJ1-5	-	TGTGCCAGCACTTTGGGGACAGGTAATCAGCCCCAGCATTTT	CASTLGTGNQPQHF
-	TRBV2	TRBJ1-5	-	TGTGCCAGCAAGGTGGGGGCGGAACAGCCCCAGCATTTT	CASKVGAEQPQHF
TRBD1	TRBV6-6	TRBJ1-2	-	TGTGCCAGCAGCTCCTCTACAGGGGGCTGGGGCTACACCTTC	CASSSSTGGWGYTF
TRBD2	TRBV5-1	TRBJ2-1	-	TGCGCCAGCAGCTTGGGACTAGCGGGAGGAAGGAGCTCCTACAATGAGCAGTTCTTC	CASSLGLAGGRSSYNEQFF
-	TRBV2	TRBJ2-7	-	TGTGCCAGCAGGCATTCGTGGGGGCGGGACGAGCAGTACTTC	CASRHSWGRDEQYF
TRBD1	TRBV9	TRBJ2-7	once	TGTGCCAGCAGCGTATGGGACAGTTCTACGGAGCAGTACTTC	CASSVWDSSTEQYF